A single sample gave rise to the 13 T cell receptor beta chains below, sequenced in a study of T cell changes during pregnancy in multiple sclerosis. The method was immunoSEQ multiplex PCR; TCRdb's version includes in-frame clones alone and lacks a portion of them. This sample carries around 48,000 clones, 85% to 95% of them seen once, and the ten largest clones take around 0.9%. The source was CD4+ T cells from peripheral blood mononuclear cells, collected in the second trimester of pregnancy. Receptors originate from a female donor in good health, enrolled as a control in a pregnancy study.

The gene calls are TRBV14 and TRBJ2-1; D is unresolved. CDR1 is SGHDN, CDR2 FVKESK, per germline. Trimming removed 1 base at V and 4 bases at J, with 11 bases between. The CDR3 has 15 residues. For the CDR3, the DNA is TGTGCCAGCAGCCAAGGAAGAGGTGCGTACAATGAGCAGTTCTTC. Translating gives CASSQGRGAYNEQFF.

The chain employs TRBV11-2 and TRBJ2-7; 7 bases are a match to TRBD2. Germline lookup yields CDR1 SGHAT and CDR2 FQNNGV. J was trimmed by 5 bases and V by 4 bases; bases with no gene match: 2. CDR3 length equals 12 residues. This CDR3 reads CASSSGRDEQYF. The DNA of the CDR3 is TGTGCCAGCAGCTCTGGGAGGGACGAGCAGTACTTC.

This chain connects TRBV6-6 to TRBJ2-7; tentatively, D is TRBD2 (5 bases). The CDR3 covers 13 residues. Trimming stripped 0 bases from V and 2 bases from J, with 5 bases between. The germline V gene encodes CDR1 MNHNY and CDR2 SVGAGI (reference sequence). The CDR3 reads CASSYSGTYEQYF. CDR3 DNA: TGTGCCAGCAGTTACTCCGGGACCTACGAGCAGTACTTC.

The chain recombines TRBV30 with TRBJ2-1; 9 nucleotides match TRBD2. CDR1 and CDR2 from the germline V gene are GTSNPN and SVGIG (reference sequence). The CDR3 is 17 amino acids. Unmatched junction bases numbered 12, after V lost 2 bases and J lost 4 bases. The DNA for the CDR3 is TGTGCCTGGAGTACCGATAGCGGGGGCCTACTTTACAATGAGCAGTTCTTC. Its translation is CAWSTDSGGLLYNEQFF. Looking up the rest from reference TRBV30 and TRBJ2-1 gives the full variable domain: SQTIHQWPATLVQPVGSPLSLECTVEGTSNPNLYWYRQAAGRGLQLLFYSVGIGQISSEVPQNLSASRPQDRQFILSSKKLLLSDSGFYLCAWSTDSGGLLYNEQFFGPGTRLTVL.

V and J are TRBV4-1 and TRBJ1-4, with D hard to call. V was clipped by 4 bases and J by 3 bases, with 12 bases between them. The CDR3 loop spans 15 amino acids. Germline V gives CDR1 MGHRA, CDR2 YSYEKL. In DNA form, the CDR3 reads TGCGCCAGCAGCCTAAATCCCGGGGCTAATGAAAAACTGTTTTTT. This gives the protein CASSLNPGANEKLFF.

J is TRBJ2-7 and V is TRBV5-1; D unresolved. The germline gives CDR1 SGHRS, CDR2 YFSETQ. CDR3 length: 14 amino acids. Trimming shortened V by 0 bases and J by 3 bases, and 10 bases separated the two germline ends. CDR3: CASSLVPSGYEQYF. For the CDR3, the DNA is TGCGCCAGCAGCTTGGTGCCTAGTGGCTACGAGCAGTACTTC.

The CDR3 spells CASSQGGGLIEQYF. The CDR3 bases are TGTGCCAGCAGCCAAGGGGGAGGGCTGATCGAGCAGTACTTC. This chain links TRBV4-2 with TRBJ2-7, with 7 bases that match TRBD2. Germline CDR1 reads LGHNA; CDR2 reads YNFKEQ. The ends lost 1 base at V and 6 bases at J; junction bases unmatched: 6. The CDR3 runs to 14 residues.

This chain joins TRBV11-1 and TRBJ1-1, with D uncertain. In germline, CDR1 is SGHAT, CDR2 FQDESV (reference sequence). The CDR3 is 12 amino acids. Trimming shortened V by 1 base and J by 5 bases, and 5 bases separated the two germline ends. The CDR3 here is CASSLVSTEAFF. The CDR3 region has the DNA TGTGCCAGCAGCTTAGTATCTACTGAAGCTTTCTTT.

The sample holds a few counts of this clone. V and J are TRBV7-9 and TRBJ1-2; 7 bases are a match to TRBD1. The CDR3 runs 13 residues. Germline loops: CDR1 SEHNR, CDR2 FQNEAQ (reference sequence). V shed 4 bases, J shed 2 bases, and the junction held 1 base outside the gene matches. CDR3 DNA: TGTGCCAGCAGCTCGACAGGGAACTATGGCTACACCTTC. Its protein is CASSSTGNYGYTF.

The V gene is TRBV7-2, the J gene TRBJ2-1; 7 nucleotides match TRBD2. The germline CDR1 and CDR2 sequences are SGHTA and FQGNSA. J gave up 10 bases and V 3 bases, and 12 bases lay outside the gene matches. The CDR3 consists of 15 residues. This CDR3 reads CASSFSYSVGREQFF. The CDR3 bases are TGTGCCAGCAGCTTTTCATACAGCGTCGGGAGGGAGCAGTTCTTC.

The chain uses TRBV14 and TRBJ2-5; D call uncertain. This CDR3 spans 14 amino acids. Trimming removed 4 bases from V and 4 bases from J, with 13 bases in between. In germline, CDR1 is SGHDN, CDR2 FVKESK. CDR3 amino acids: CASSPSGTIETQYF. The CDR3 DNA sequence: TGTGCCAGCAGCCCTAGTGGAACTATAGAGACCCAGTACTTC.

The V call is TRBV12-5, the J call TRBJ2-7, with a weak D call TRBD2 (6 bases). The CDR3 has 13 amino acids. CDR1 and CDR2 from the germline V gene are LGHNT and FRNRAP. The ends were cut back, 6 bases at V and 2 bases at J, with 11 bases in the middle. The CDR3 DNA reads as TGTGCTAGTGGCGAGGGACTCGCCTACGAGCAGTACTTC. As protein: CASGEGLAYEQYF.

The gene calls are TRBV15 and TRBJ2-7; 7 nucleotides agree with TRBD1. The V gene's germline CDR1 is LNHNV and CDR2 YYDKDF (reference sequence). With V trimmed by 0 bases and J by 0 bases, 2 bases remained unmatched. This CDR3 spans 15 amino acids. The CDR3 DNA is TGTGCCACCAGCAGAGATCCAGGGGGCTCCTACGAGCAGTACTTC. Its translation is CATSRDPGGSYEQYF.